This T cell receptor (beta chain) stems from a study of cytomegalovirus exposure and HLA in healthy donors (dated by TCRdb to the late 2010s). Regarding the study in general: In an earlier analysis of approximately 640 of the donors, about 270 Gb of sequence data and 90 million to 120 million unique TCR beta sequences from some 170 million T cells were reported. An early release covering more than 500 HLA-typed donors comprised about 300 gigabases of sequencing data and about 90 million unique TCR sequences. The genetic ancestry cluster associated with self-reported Caucasian donors included 81% of the roughly 410 genotyped donors. The aim of the study was to test whether cataloging public T cell receptors could identify signatures of past pathogen exposure. The T cell repertoires of around 670 subjects were profiled by immunosequencing and related to cytomegalovirus serostatus. Along with the roughly 700-subject first cohort, a separate validation cohort of over 90 different subjects was used. The study combined high-throughput TCR immunosequencing, statistical association of individual TCRs with disease status, and machine learning to predict cytomegalovirus infection status. A later analysis re-analyzed previously published TCR beta repertoires from roughly 690 donors and added high-resolution HLA genotyping to study TCR occurrence patterns. In the later analysis, no new phenotypic data were used to find candidate immune exposures; instead, reliance was placed on TCR beta sequences and their occurrence across donors. An earlier analysis of fewer than 700 of the donors applied high-throughput TCR beta sequencing to assess whether each TCR beta V gene segment acted as functional or pseudogenic. Donor age, sex, ethnicity and CMV serostatus were compiled together with the repertoire data. A later genetic analysis took genome-wide SNP genotypes for about 55% of the 666 donors and used that subset as a discovery cohort. Every discovery cohort repertoire had been produced on one sequencing platform. Class I and class II HLA loci were covered by the typing at four-digit resolution. The number of donors typed differed by locus, with 629-630 for A, B, C, DRB1 and DQB1, roughly 520 for DQA1, 600 to 610 for DPA1, and 400 to 490 for DPB1. Because of strong linkage in the cohort, 5 or 6 DR-DQ haplotypes were treated as single units for association and clustering. Among a few hundred genotyped donors of the cohort, an average of around 240,000 unique TCR beta nucleotide sequences were sequenced per donor, about a sixth of them non-productive. General study outcomes and caveats: Because the 87-base-pair reads could not distinguish some IMGT-functional V segments, including TRBV6-2 and TRBV6-3, those segments were excluded. Correlated functional status among segregating V segments might reflect linkage disequilibrium, but an unknown experimental factor could not be ruled out. A later analysis found that TCR association rates varied across HLA loci, with DRB1 alleles showing the most associated TCRs and HLA-C alleles the fewest. In a later genetic analysis, fewer N-insertions in productive TCRs were reported among donors in an Asian-associated ancestry cluster than the approximately 670-donor mean. HLA typing was unavailable for some donors at each locus, so association tests used only the typed subset. The classifier was reported to diagnose cytomegalovirus status with high specificity and sensitivity in both the original and validation cohorts. It was suggested by the authors that the approach could potentially be generalized to other disease states and immunological phenotypes. In the study, some 180 TCR beta chains were listed as associated with cytomegalovirus. Most TCR sequences were observed very rarely across donors, whereas some public TCRs were present in many individuals. At a false discovery rate of 0.05, a later analysis linked 16,951 TCR beta sequences to specific HLA alleles. According to a later analysis, most CMV-associated TCR beta chains appeared to be HLA-restricted, and the HLA associations seemed to be driven largely by CMV exposure. CMV serostatus was the only immune exposure information available for the cohort. In a later genetic analysis, a missense DCLRE1C variant was associated with V-gene and J-gene trimming of TCR beta chains, and the association was replicated in an independent cohort. Because counts were too low, 15 to 20 rarely observed V segments, including chromosome 9 orphons, were left out of the earlier analysis of several hundred of the donors. Several of the top co-occurrence clusters appeared to be linked to parvovirus B19, influenza, CMV and Epstein-Barr virus, according to a later analysis. A further reported finding was that TCR beta sequences accurately predicted the HLA-A and HLA-B alleles for most subjects in the first cohort. A cluster of highly shared sequence variants was judged likely to represent a technical artifact of the sequencing pipeline. Sequencing depth was assumed to be roughly uniform across donors in the presence/absence analyses, though that assumption may not hold. Three of the identified cytomegalovirus-associated TCR beta chains were confirmed in vitro to be specific for cytomegalovirus antigens. In a later analysis, HLA-associated TCR beta chains were found to be more clonally expanded and to have lower generation probabilities than equally common non-associated chains. In this cohort, only TCR beta chains were sequenced, and detectable features were limited by the absence of alpha or paired-chain data. When HLA alleles, especially DR and DQ, strongly co-occurred, TCR associations were difficult to assign to individual alleles. In an earlier analysis of 587 of the donors, most TCR beta V segments appeared in productive rearrangements about 87% or about 30% of the time, broadly matching IMGT annotations.

Trimming takes 1 base off V and 7 bases off J; junction bases not matched to a gene: 6. Measured from the cysteine to the phenylalanine, the CDR3 is 17 residues long. Of all the DNA, just the CDR3 is kept, 51 bases in frame from base 1. Sequences SGHRS (CDR1) and YFSETQ (CDR2) are obtained from the germline V gene. Libraries were prepared through the immunoSEQ multiplex PCR assay. For the multiplex PCR, a mixture combining 60 forward primers for TCR Vbeta segments and 13 reverse primers for TCR Jbeta segments was used. The CDR3 region of rearranged TCR beta genes was amplified from genomic DNA by a multiplex PCR assay. Amplified TCR beta libraries were sequenced as 87-base-pair reads on the Illumina HiSeq System. The authors' pipeline ran thus. In a later analysis, tens of millions of unique TCR beta chains were counted across the approximately 640 repertoires, and roughly 11 million of these chains were shared by at least two donors. A nearest-neighbor algorithm error-corrected the raw reads and collapsed the reads into unique sequences, merging closely related sequences to remove PCR and sequencing errors. V, D and J gene segments were assigned by aligning CDR3 sequences to IMGT reference sequences. For a sequence to be retained, a match of at least six nucleotides to both a V gene segment and a J gene segment was required. A rearrangement was called productive if the CDR3 had no stop codons and remained in frame with V and J, and every other rearrangement was called non-productive. Following IMGT convention, CDR3 was defined as the stretch from the second conserved V-encoded cysteine up to the conserved J-encoded phenylalanine. In an earlier analysis of some 550 of the donors, sequences lacking an unambiguous match to a single V gene segment were excluded. In an earlier analysis of 587 of the donors, V segments were called functional above 56.7% productive rearrangements and were called segregating when the between-donor standard deviation exceeded 5%. To diagnose cytomegalovirus status from the catalog of TCR beta chain sequences, a statistical classification framework was built. A later analysis assigned V and J genes by comparing TCR nucleotide sequences with IMGT/GENE-DB human TR gene sequences. Using the TCRdist pipeline, a later analysis assigned CDR3 sequences along with most-parsimonious VDJ recombination scenarios. In a later analysis, each TCR beta chain was defined by its CDR3 amino acid sequence together with its V-gene family, and reads lacking a unique V-gene family were excluded. As a way to deal with suspected cross-contamination and a sequencing artifact, a later analysis dropped under 600 nucleotide sequences that were highly shared and had low generation probability. For each public chain, a later analysis derived a clonal expansion index from normalized ranks of inferred template counts within each repertoire. In a later analysis, generation probabilities were computed with a VDJ recombination model fitted to out-of-frame rearrangements, and the resulting probabilities were checked against IGoR. Hypergeometric tests were used in a later analysis to score TCR-TCR, TCR-HLA and TCR-CMV co-occurrence, with a repertoire-size bias correction applied to the TCR pairs. In a later analysis, false discovery rates were estimated by permuting HLA or CMV assignments 20 times. In a later analysis, co-occurring TCRs were grouped with DBSCAN, and TCRdist sequence similarity was added when clustering was performed within HLA-allele-positive subsets. For co-occurrence clustering, repertoires with fewer than 30,000 or more than 120,000 public chains were excluded, along with 4 to 6 repertoires with anomalous nucleotide sharing. TCRdb carries this immuneACCESS record with in-frame sequences only. Its versions omit some clonotypes, under half of them owing to an unresolved V gene in the studies checked, with the rest unexplained. That table is the source of V, J and clone size, and D and trimming were worked out from the DNA. The sample contains about 190,000 clones, 65% to 75% of them found a single time. The ten largest clones represent under 5% of the sample.

Notes on this clone: The antigen it binds to is not known. Per-nucleotide qualities are absent, and no much larger clonotype sits a single base away.

The cohort comprised around 700 healthy bone marrow donors. Cohort members were all nominally healthy when sampled, although unrecorded immune exposures were likely present. The donor was CMV seropositive and was included in the group of 250 to 350 seropositive cohort members. A peripheral blood sample was provided by each donor, and peripheral blood mononuclear cells were used for TCR beta sequencing. Genomic DNA was extracted from the blood cell samples with the Qiagen DNeasy Blood Extraction Kit. The receptor was isolated from a man aged 25-45 years in good health and CMV-seropositive. This chain is built from TRBV5-1 and TRBJ2-1; 15 central bases correspond to TRBD2. Input material: PBMCs. The DNA sequence is given as TGCGCCAGCAGCTTGCGGACTAGCGGGGGGGCTTGGAATGAGCAGTTCTTC. Translated, it reads CASSLRTSGGAWNEQFF.